Shown below are 28 T cell receptor beta chains from a single sample sequenced in a study of breast tumors, draining lymph nodes, adjacent tissues. MiXCR, run by TCRdb on the multiplex PCR reads, gives a single entry per CDR3 protein. The data contain about 14,000 distinct CDR3 sequences, around 59% of them seen just once; the ten biggest clones take up approximately 30%. Sequenced material: tumor-adjacent breast tissue. These TCRs come from a female donor with breast cancer. Some clones in this sample may be carry-over from other donors' samples.

At least ten counts were recorded for this clonotype. A much larger clone differs from this one at a single base, so this may be a read error. The rearrangement links TRBV5-8 to TRBJ2-7; D is unclear. The V end was cut by 3 bases, the J end by 6 bases, with 10 bases between. The CDR3 totals 12 residues. Germline loops: CDR1 SGHTS, CDR2 YDEGEE. The CDR3 nucleotides are TGTGCCAGCAGCTGGAGAGATTCCGAGCAGTACTTC. Protein product: CASSWRDSEQYF.

Only one count was recorded for this clonotype. A read error may account for a junction end that differs from germline. The chain employs TRBV11-3 and TRBJ2-1, with TRBD2 matching 11 bases. Germline CDR1 reads SGHNT; CDR2 reads YENEEA. The CDR3 extends over 14 amino acids. The CDR3 DNA is TGTGCCGGCAGCTTCGGACTAGCGGGCGATGAGCAGTTCTTC. Its protein product is CAGSFGLAGDEQFF.

The gene calls are TRBV2 and TRBJ2-2; 8 nucleotides match TRBD1. CDR3 size: 14 residues. The germline gives CDR1 SNHLY, CDR2 FYNNEI. V was clipped by 9 bases and J by 5 bases; unmatched bases: 8. The CDR3 bases are TGTGCCAGTAGTACGACAGGGGCAACCGGGGAGCTGTTTTTT. This encodes CASSTTGATGELFF.

This clonotype is medium-sized in the sample. This chain links TRBV7-8 with TRBJ2-1; D is perhaps TRBD2 (5 bases). V was shortened by 7 bases and J by 5 bases, with 6 bases between the two germline ends. Per the germline V gene, CDR1 is SGHVS and CDR2 is FQNEAQ. The CDR3 consists of 11 residues. DNA for the CDR3: TGTGCCAGCAAGGAGGACAATGAGCAGTTCTTC. It translates to CASKEDNEQFF.

CDR3: CASSQDATRYGYNEQFF. CDR3 nucleotides: TGCGCCAGCAGCCAAGATGCCACTCGGTACGGCTACAATGAGCAGTTCTTC. The rearrangement joins TRBV4-1 to TRBJ2-1; D uncertain. This CDR3 region has 17 residues. Germline V CDR1 and CDR2: MGHRA, YSYEKL. Trimming pared 0 bases from V and 3 bases from J, leaving 15 bases between.

J is TRBJ1-5 and V is TRBV4-1; D might be TRBD1 (6 bases). This CDR3 region has 13 residues. V was shortened by 4 bases and J by 14 bases, with 18 bases between the two germline ends. The germline V gene encodes CDR1 MGHRA and CDR2 YSYEKL. The CDR3, as DNA: TGCGCCAGCAGCCGACCGGGACACCAGCACGAGCATTTT. This sequence encodes CASSRPGHQHEHF.

The chain carries TRBV28 and TRBJ2-1; TRBD2 aligns across 9 bases. CDR3 length: 16 amino acids. In germline, CDR1 is MDHEN, CDR2 SYDVKM. Trimming took 2 bases from V and 7 from J; bases not matched to a gene: 9. As DNA, the CDR3 is TGTGCCAGCAGTTTACGGGTGGCGGGAGGGAAGAATGAGCAGTTCTTC. It codes for CASSLRVAGGKNEQFF.

This clonotype was seen at least ten times. Its ends do not fully match the called genes, so a read error is possible. The genes are TRBV6-1 and TRBJ1-5; 7 bases agree with TRBD1. The CDR3 has 15 residues. CDR1 is MNHNS, CDR2 SASEGT, per germline. In DNA, the CDR3 is TGTGCCAGCAGTCCCTCGCAGGGGGGCGATCAGTCCCAGCATTTT. As protein: CASSPSQGGDQSQHF.

The chain joins TRBV15 to TRBJ2-3, with 8 nucleotides matching TRBD2. The trim removed 3 bases at V and 10 bases at J, leaving 3 bases unmatched. Germline loops: CDR1 LNHNV, CDR2 YYDKDF (reference sequence). The CDR3 runs to 12 residues. CDR3 bases: TGTGCCACCAGCAGGGGACTAGGAGCGCAGTATTTT. This sequence encodes CATSRGLGAQYF. The entire variable domain, with the rest obtained from reference TRBV15 and TRBJ2-3, is as follows: DAMVIQNPRYQVTQFGKPVTLSCSQTLNHNVMYWYQQKSSQAPKLLFHYYDKDFNNEADTPDNFQSRRPNTSFCFLDIRSPGLGDTAMYLCATSRGLGAQYFGPGTRLTVL.

This chain uses TRBV19 with TRBJ1-5; maybe TRBD1 (5 bases). The CDR3 runs 12 residues. CDR1 LNHDA and CDR2 SQIVND come from the germline V gene (reference sequence). V lost 4 bases, J lost 4 bases, and 5 bases lay in between. CDR3 bases: TGTGCCAGTAGTAGGGGGAATCAGCCCCAGCATTTT. This translates into CASSRGNQPQHF.

In this sample, this clonotype turned up many times. The chain couples TRBV28 to TRBJ1-2, with 8 bases that match TRBD1. This CDR3 is built from 17 residues. From germline, CDR1 is MDHEN and CDR2 SYDVKM. After removal of 1 base from V and 2 bases from J, the junction contained 9 bases not matched to a gene. Here the CDR3 DNA reads TGTGCCAGCAGTTTATCGGCAGGGGGCACGGGGAACTATGGCTACACCTTC. Encoded protein: CASSLSAGGTGNYGYTF.

This clonotype was recorded at least ten times. A much larger clone lies a single base off, so this may be a read error. This chain uses TRBV6-1 with TRBJ1-2, with 8 positions matching TRBD1. From germline, CDR1 is MNHNS and CDR2 SASEGT. The length of the CDR3 is 15 residues. V lost 5 bases, J lost 3 bases, and 8 bases stayed unmatched. CDR3 DNA: TGTGCCAGCAGTCCCCAGACAGGGGCCCACTATGGCTACACCTTC. It encodes CASSPQTGAHYGYTF.

A remark on this clonotype: Since a much larger clone is just one base distant, this may be a read error. This chain links TRBV7-4 with TRBJ1-4; no reliable D call. Germline assignment: CDR1 SGHVT and CDR2 SQSDAQ. The CDR3 contains 14 residues. CDR3 protein: CAGSIWDGNEKLFF. The CDR3 DNA reads as TGTGCCGGCAGCATTTGGGATGGGAATGAAAAACTGTTTTTT.

Worth noting for this clonotype: One junction end does not reproduce the germline sequence, and a read error may be involved. The chain combines TRBV5-1 with TRBJ1-2, with D uncertain. The CDR3 loop spans 12 amino acids. Germline V lookup: CDR1 SGHRS, CDR2 YFSETQ. DNA of the CDR3: TGTGCCAGCGGCACCGAACAGTTGGGCTACACCTTC. It is translated as CASGTEQLGYTF.

This clonotype was seen many times. This rearrangement joins TRBV6-2 or TRBV6-3 to TRBJ2-5, with D tentatively TRBD1 or TRBD2 (6 bases each). This CDR3 is built from 14 residues. CDR1 is MNHEY, CDR2 SVGEGT, per germline. Trimming stripped 10 bases from V and 7 bases from J, with 22 bases between. The CDR3 region is CATLVEGGERTQYF. CDR3 sequence (DNA): TGTGCCACCCTGGTTGAGGGGGGAGAAAGGACCCAGTACTTC.

The V gene is TRBV15, the J gene TRBJ2-7, with D possibly matching TRBD2 (5 bases). This CDR3 is 13 amino acids long. V dropped 8 bases and J dropped 2 bases, with 13 bases sitting between them. Germline CDR1 and CDR2: LNHNV and YYDKDF (reference sequence). The CDR3 DNA follows: TGTGCCACCCTGGGCGACGGGACCTACGAGCAGTACTTC. Its protein is CATLGDGTYEQYF. Looking up the rest from reference TRBV15 and TRBJ2-7 gives the full variable domain: DAMVIQNPRYQVTQFGKPVTLSCSQTLNHNVMYWYQQKSSQAPKLLFHYYDKDFNNEADTPDNFQSRRPNTSFCFLDIRSPGLGDTAMYLCATLGDGTYEQYFGPGTRLTVT.

The J gene is TRBJ1-2, the V gene TRBV19; D unresolved. Per the germline V gene, CDR1 is LNHDA and CDR2 is SQIVND (reference sequence). The ends were cut back, 5 bases at V and 3 bases at J, with 10 bases in the middle. This CDR3 comprises 13 residues. The CDR3 nucleotides read TGTGCCAGTAGTGTCGAACTGCACTATGGCTACACCTTC. This sequence encodes CASSVELHYGYTF.

By share, this clonotype ranks as medium-sized. The chain combines TRBV11-3 with TRBJ1-6; 9 bases match TRBD1. The CDR3 has 17 amino acids. Germline V gives CDR1 SGHNT, CDR2 YENEEA. The V segment lost 4 bases and the J segment 6 bases; nucleotides outside the gene matches: 10. CDR3 protein: CASSSQDRGVRNSPLHF. CDR3 DNA: TGTGCCAGCAGCTCCCAGGACAGGGGAGTCCGTAATTCACCCCTCCACTTT.

This rearrangement joins TRBV13 to TRBJ2-7; the D call may be TRBD1 or TRBD2 (5 bases each). In germline, CDR1 is PRHDT, CDR2 FYEKMQ (reference sequence). The germline V and J ends were trimmed by 1 base and 3 bases, with 16 bases remaining between them. The CDR3 consists of 16 residues. CDR3 residues: CASSLEGAGNIYEQYF. CDR3 coding DNA: TGTGCCAGCAGCTTAGAGGGAGCAGGGAACATCTACGAGCAGTACTTC.

This chain joins TRBV7-2 and TRBJ1-4; D perhaps matches TRBD1 (6 bases). CDR3 size: 15 residues. With 5 bases removed from V and 4 bases from J, the gap between germline ends came to 14 bases. Germline CDR1 SGHTA, CDR2 FQGNSA. CDR3 protein: CASSQQGSHNEKLFF. The CDR3 region has the DNA TGTGCCAGCAGCCAACAGGGTTCCCATAATGAAAAACTGTTTTTT.

This clonotype showed up many times. The chain uses TRBV19 and TRBJ2-7; possible D gene TRBD2, 7 bases. Per the germline V gene, CDR1 is LNHDA and CDR2 is SQIVND (reference sequence). V gave up 3 bases and J gave up 6 bases, with 12 bases separating them. The CDR3 consists of 13 residues. The CDR3 loop reads CASSILGGAEQYF. The CDR3 coding sequence is TGTGCCAGTAGTATTTTAGGGGGGGCCGAGCAGTACTTC.

V gene TRBV20-1 combines with J gene TRBJ2-3; D could derive from TRBD1 or TRBD2 (5 bases each). With 5 bases removed from V and 6 bases from J, the gap between germline ends came to 15 bases. The CDR3 consists of 13 residues. Germline assignment: CDR1 DFQATT and CDR2 SNEGSKA (reference sequence). In DNA, the CDR3 is TGCAGTGCTGAGTGGGGGTCCACGGATACGCAGTATTTT. Translation gives CSAEWGSTDTQYF.

The chain couples TRBV5-5 to TRBJ2-3; D unresolved. The CDR3 contains 14 residues. Germline lookup yields CDR1 SGHKS and CDR2 YYEKEE (reference sequence). V was trimmed by 2 bases and J by 2 bases, leaving 9 bases between them. CDR3 coding DNA: TGTGCCAGCAGCTTAACGGGCGCCACAGATACGCAGTATTTT. Translation gives CASSLTGATDTQYF. The complete variable domain, with remaining parts taken from reference TRBV5-5 and TRBJ2-3, reads DAGVTQSPTHLIKTRGQQVTLRCSPISGHKSVSWYQQVLGQGPQFIFQYYEKEERGRGNFPDRFSARQFPNYSSELNVNALLLGDSALYLCASSLTGATDTQYFGPGTRLTVL.

This chain connects TRBV20-1 to TRBJ1-5; D is undetermined. Trimming stripped 3 bases from V and 4 bases from J, with 10 bases between. CDR3 length: 13 amino acids. CDR1 is DFQATT, CDR2 SNEGSKA, per germline (reference sequence). CDR3 nucleotides: TGCAGTGCTAGGGGTGCACTAAATCAGCCCCAGCATTTT. Protein product: CSARGALNQPQHF.

This clonotype ranks as medium-sized. Written as DNA, the CDR3 is TGTGCCAGTAGTTCAACTAGCGGGAGCTCCTACAATGAGCAGTTCTTC. It translates to CASSSTSGSSYNEQFF. J is TRBJ2-1 and V is TRBV19; 11 bases map to TRBD2. Looked up from germline, CDR1 is LNHDA and CDR2 is SQIVND (reference sequence). V was clipped by 5 bases and J by 0 bases; unmatched bases: 3. CDR3 size: 16 residues.

As for this clonotype: The junction differs from germline at one of its ends, possibly a read error. The chain carries TRBV24-1 and TRBJ2-1; 7 bases match TRBD2. This CDR3 spans 13 amino acids. Germline lookup yields CDR1 KGHDR and CDR2 SFDVKD. As DNA, the CDR3 is TGTGCCACCAGTGACTCCGGACTAGACGCTATTGGCTTC. Its translation: CATSDSGLDAIGF.

The chain links TRBV20-1 to TRBJ2-7; 9 bases agree with TRBD2. Germline V lookup: CDR1 DFQATT, CDR2 SNEGSKA (reference sequence). This CDR3 spans 16 amino acids. J was trimmed by 2 bases and V by 2 bases; bases with no gene match: 10. In DNA form, the CDR3 reads TGCAGTGCTAGACTCCAAGGAGCGGGAGGCCCCTACGAGCAGTACTTC. Translated, it gives CSARLQGAGGPYEQYF.

This clonotype has a count of ten or more. This CDR3 reads CASRPTSGSSYNEQFF. The CDR3 DNA is TGTGCCAGTAGACCTACTAGCGGGAGCTCCTACAATGAGCAGTTCTTC. The chain carries TRBV19 and TRBJ2-1, with TRBD2 matching over 11 bases. CDR1 LNHDA and CDR2 SQIVND come from the germline V gene (reference sequence). The length of the CDR3 is 16 residues. J was trimmed by 0 bases and V by 6 bases; bases with no gene match: 4. Together with reference TRBV19 and TRBJ2-1, the CDR3 gives the full variable domain: DGGITQSPKYLFRKEGQNVTLSCEQNLNHDAMYWYRQDPGQGLRLIYYSQIVNDFQKGDIAEGYSVSREKKESFPLTVTSAQKNPTAFYLCASRPTSGSSYNEQFFGPGTRLTVL.